Shown below are 5 T cell receptor beta chains from a single sample sequenced in a study of T cells in Graves' hyperthyroidism and ophthalmopathy. What was amplified from RNA transcripts were TCR beta CDR3 regions. TCR CDR3 underwent first-round RT-PCR with the HTBI primer set. TCRdb recomputed calls from the multiplex PCR reads with MiXCR, one row per CDR3 protein. The profile shows a few hundred thousand distinct CDR3 sequences, around a sixth of them singletons. Sequencing used blood. Source of these receptors: a woman between 25 and 40 years old with Graves' hyperthyroidism.

The table lists this clonotype with many counts. The rearrangement joins TRBV28 to TRBJ2-7; D tentatively fits TRBD1 or TRBD2 (5 bases each). V shed 7 bases and J shed 4 bases, with 17 bases lying between them. Per germline, CDR1 MDHEN and CDR2 SYDVKM. The CDR3 spans 14 residues. CDR3: CASTPGTARYEQYF. The CDR3 nucleotides are TGTGCCAGCACCCCCGGGACGGCCAGATACGAGCAGTACTTC.

Only a few counts were recorded for this clonotype. This chain uses TRBV18 with TRBJ2-1; the match to TRBD2 covers 8 bases. This CDR3 contains 14 residues. Germline assignment: CDR1 KGHSH and CDR2 LQKENI. V dropped 11 bases and J dropped 9; count of bases not matched to a gene: 15. CDR3 nucleotide sequence: TGTGCCTCCTTCCTTAGCGGGACTTGGGGTGAGCAGTTCTTC. Its translation: CASFLSGTWGEQFF. The whole variable domain, remainder taken from reference TRBV18 and TRBJ2-1, is NAGVMQNPRHLVRRRGQEARLRCSPMKGHSHVYWYRQLPEEGLKFMVYLQKENIIDESGMPKERFSAEFPKEGPSILRIQQVVRGDSAAYFCASFLSGTWGEQFFGPGTRLTVL.

This chain connects TRBV18 to TRBJ2-1; 8 nucleotides match TRBD1. The CDR3 totals 15 residues. The V gene end was trimmed by 1 base and the J gene end by 1 base; junction bases not matched to a gene: 0. Germline values: CDR1 KGHSH, CDR2 LQKENI. CDR3 protein: CASSPRDRSYNEQFF. The CDR3 region has the DNA TGTGCCAGCTCACCACGGGACAGGTCCTACAATGAGCAGTTCTTC.

Only a few counts were recorded for this clonotype. This chain links TRBV12-5 with TRBJ2-1; 8 bases map to TRBD2. The CDR3 is 15 amino acids. CDR1 LGHNT and CDR2 FRNRAP come from the germline V gene. The trim removed 7 bases at V and 7 bases at J, leaving 12 bases unmatched. The CDR3 region is CASAIAGNGLNEQFF. CDR3 nucleotides: TGTGCTAGTGCCATAGCGGGAAACGGACTTAATGAGCAGTTCTTC.

The table lists this clonotype with many counts. This chain uses TRBV20-1 with TRBJ2-5; TRBD2 is a possible D gene (7 bases). Trimming took 1 base from V and 5 from J, leaving 11 bases between them. Looked up from germline, CDR1 is DFQATT and CDR2 is SNEGSKA (reference sequence). CDR3 length equals 13 residues. CDR3 in DNA: TGCAGTGCTAGAGCGGGGGGCAGGGAGACCCAGTACTTC. Residues: CSARAGGRETQYF.